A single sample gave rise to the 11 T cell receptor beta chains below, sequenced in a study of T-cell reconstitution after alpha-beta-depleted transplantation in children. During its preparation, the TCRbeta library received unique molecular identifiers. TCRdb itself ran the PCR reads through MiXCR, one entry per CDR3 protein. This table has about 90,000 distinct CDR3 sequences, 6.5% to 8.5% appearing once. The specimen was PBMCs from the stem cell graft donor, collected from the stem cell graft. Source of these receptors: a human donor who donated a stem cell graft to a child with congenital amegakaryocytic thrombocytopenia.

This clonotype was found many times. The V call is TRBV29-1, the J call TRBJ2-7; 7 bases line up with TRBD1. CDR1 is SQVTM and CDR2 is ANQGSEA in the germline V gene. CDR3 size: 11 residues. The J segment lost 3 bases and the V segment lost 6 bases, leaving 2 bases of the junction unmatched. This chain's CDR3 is CSVRTGYEQYF. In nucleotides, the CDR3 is TGCAGCGTCCGGACAGGCTACGAGCAGTACTTC.

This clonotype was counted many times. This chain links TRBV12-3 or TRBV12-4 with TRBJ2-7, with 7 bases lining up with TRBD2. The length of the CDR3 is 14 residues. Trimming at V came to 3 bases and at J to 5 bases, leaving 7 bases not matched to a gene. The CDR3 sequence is CASSFGLAAHEQYF. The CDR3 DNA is TGTGCCAGCAGTTTTGGGCTAGCGGCCCACGAGCAGTACTTC.

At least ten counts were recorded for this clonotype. CDR3 in DNA: TGTGCCATCAGTGAGCGACTAGACCGGGGAGATACGCAGTATTTT. It codes for CAISERLDRGDTQYF. The chain uses TRBV10-3 and TRBJ2-3; D possibly corresponds to TRBD2 (6 bases). This CDR3 has 15 amino acids. In germline, CDR1 is ENHRY, CDR2 SYGVKD. V lost 2 bases to trimming and J lost 5 bases, with 14 bases between them.

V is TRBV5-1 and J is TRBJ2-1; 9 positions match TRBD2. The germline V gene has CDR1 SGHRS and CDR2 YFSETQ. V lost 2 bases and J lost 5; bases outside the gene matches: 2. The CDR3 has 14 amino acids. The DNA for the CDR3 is TGCGCCAGCAGCTTACCTAGCGGGAACAATGAGCAGTTCTTC. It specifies CASSLPSGNNEQFF.

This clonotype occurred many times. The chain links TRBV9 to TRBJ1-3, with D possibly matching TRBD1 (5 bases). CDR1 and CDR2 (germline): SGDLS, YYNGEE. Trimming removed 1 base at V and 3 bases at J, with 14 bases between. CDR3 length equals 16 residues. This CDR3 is CASSVRGDPRGNTIYF. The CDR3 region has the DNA TGTGCCAGCAGCGTAAGGGGCGATCCGCGTGGAAACACCATATATTTT.

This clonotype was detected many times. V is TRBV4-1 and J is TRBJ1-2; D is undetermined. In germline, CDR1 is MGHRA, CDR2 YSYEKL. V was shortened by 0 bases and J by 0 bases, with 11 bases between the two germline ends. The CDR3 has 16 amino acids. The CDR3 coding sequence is TGCGCCAGCAGCCAAGATGTGGGCATACCTAACTATGGCTACACCTTC. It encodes CASSQDVGIPNYGYTF.

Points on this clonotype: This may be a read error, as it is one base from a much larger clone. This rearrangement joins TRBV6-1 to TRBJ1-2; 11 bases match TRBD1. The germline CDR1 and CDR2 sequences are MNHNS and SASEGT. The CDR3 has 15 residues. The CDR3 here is CASRLGQGASYGDTF. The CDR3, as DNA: TGTGCCAGCAGACTTGGACAGGGGGCGAGTTATGGCGACACCTTC.

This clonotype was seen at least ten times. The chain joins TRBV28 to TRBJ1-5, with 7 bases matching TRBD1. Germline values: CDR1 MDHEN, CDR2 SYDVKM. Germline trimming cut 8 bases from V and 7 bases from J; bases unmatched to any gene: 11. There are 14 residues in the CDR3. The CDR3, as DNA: TGTGCCAGCGAATACAACAGGGGTGGACAGCCCCAGCATTTT. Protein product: CASEYNRGGQPQHF.

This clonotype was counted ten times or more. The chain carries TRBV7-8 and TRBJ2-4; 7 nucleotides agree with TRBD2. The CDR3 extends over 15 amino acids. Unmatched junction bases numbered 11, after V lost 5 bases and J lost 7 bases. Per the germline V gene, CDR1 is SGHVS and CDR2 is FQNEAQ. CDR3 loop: CASSVSGLTGNIQYF. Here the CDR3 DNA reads TGTGCCAGCAGCGTTAGCGGGCTTACGGGGAACATTCAGTACTTC. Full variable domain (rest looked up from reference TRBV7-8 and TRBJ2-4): GAGVSQSPRYKVAKRGQDVALRCDPISGHVSLFWYQQALGQGPEFLTYFQNEAQLDKSGLPSDRFFAERPEGSVSTLKIQRTQQEDSAVYLCASSVSGLTGNIQYFGAGTRLSVL.

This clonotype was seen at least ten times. The CDR3 here is CSARLGGSGAYEQYF. In DNA form, the CDR3 reads TGCAGTGCTAGACTAGGGGGTAGCGGGGCCTACGAGCAGTACTTC. The chain links TRBV20-1 to TRBJ2-7; 8 nucleotides line up with TRBD2. Trimming removed 2 bases from V and 2 bases from J; junction bases left unmatched: 8. Per the germline V gene, CDR1 is DFQATT and CDR2 is SNEGSKA (reference sequence). The CDR3 has 15 amino acids.

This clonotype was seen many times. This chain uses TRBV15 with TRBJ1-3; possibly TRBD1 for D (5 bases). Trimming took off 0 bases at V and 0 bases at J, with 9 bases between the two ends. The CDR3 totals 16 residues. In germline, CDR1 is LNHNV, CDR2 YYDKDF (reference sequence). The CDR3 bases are TGTGCCACCAGCAGAGACGCAGGGAACTCTGGAAACACCATATATTTT. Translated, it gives CATSRDAGNSGNTIYF.